The 32 T cell receptor beta chains listed next were all sequenced from one sample in a study of blood T cell repertoires in COVID-19. Only in-frame clones appear in the TCRdb table, and some are missing; sequencing was by immunoSEQ multiplex PCR. This sample yields about 75,000 clones, of which roughly 90% are seen a single time; roughly 2.5% belongs to the top ten. The sequenced sample consisted of peripheral blood. These receptors all stem from a human donor in a cohort sampled during active COVID-19.

The chain links TRBV7-9 to TRBJ1-4; 11 bases align to TRBD1. The germline gives CDR1 SEHNR, CDR2 FQNEAQ (reference sequence). Trimming at V came to 3 bases and at J to 10 bases, leaving 4 bases not matched to a gene. The CDR3 contains 14 residues. CDR3 in DNA: TGTGCCAGCAGCTTGGCCGGGACAGGGGGAAAACTGTTTTTT. This encodes CASSLAGTGGKLFF.

This clone has only one observation. V is TRBV24-1 and J is TRBJ2-3; tentative D call: TRBD2 (6 bases). This CDR3 is 15 amino acids long. Per the germline V gene, CDR1 is KGHDR and CDR2 is SFDVKD. The V end was cut by 5 bases, the J end by 2 bases, with 13 bases between. The CDR3 spells CATSVNSGVTDTQYF. The CDR3 DNA sequence: TGTGCCACCAGTGTGAATTCGGGGGTCACAGATACGCAGTATTTT.

The J gene is TRBJ2-3, the V gene TRBV4-1; no reliable D call. The CDR3 length is 15 residues. Germline loops: CDR1 MGHRA, CDR2 YSYEKL. Deletions cut 0 bases from V and 4 bases from J, with 11 bases between. The CDR3 DNA follows: TGCGCCAGCAGCCAAGAGCCTAGTCCCGCAGATACGCAGTATTTT. Protein: CASSQEPSPADTQYF.

This rearrangement joins TRBV9 to TRBJ1-5; TRBD1 is a possible D gene (5 bases). CDR1 SGDLS and CDR2 YYNGEE come from the germline V gene. V was clipped by 4 bases and J by 4 bases, with 15 bases between them. The CDR3 covers 15 residues. In nucleotides, the CDR3 is TGTGCCAGCAGCCCCGGGGGGGAGGGAAATCAGCCCCAGCATTTT. Its protein is CASSPGGEGNQPQHF.

This CDR3 reads CAIRDSGVNYGYTF. The CDR3 DNA follows: TGTGCCATCCGCGACAGCGGGGTTAACTATGGCTACACCTTC. The chain recombines TRBV10-3 with TRBJ1-2; weak D call: TRBD1 (5 bases). Germline CDR1 is ENHRY and CDR2 is SYGVKD. V dropped 8 bases and J dropped 1 base, with 14 bases sitting between them. The CDR3 runs 14 residues.

Of note for this clone: A much larger clone sits a single nucleotide away, making a read error possible. The chain has TRBV14 and TRBJ1-1; possible D gene TRBD1, 5 bases. Deletions cut 2 bases from V and 0 bases from J, with 7 bases between. The CDR3 consists of 14 residues. In germline, CDR1 is SGHDN, CDR2 FVKESK. CDR3 DNA: TGTGCCAGCAGCCAACCAGGGCTGAACACTGAAGCTTTCTTT. It codes for CASSQPGLNTEAFF.

This chain uses TRBV21-1 with TRBJ2-1; the table's D call TRBD1 went unverified against the DNA. TRBV21-1 is a pseudogene segment. The CDR3 contains 16 residues. The CDR3 sequence: CASSSLDRGSYNEQFF. The CDR3 DNA reads as TGTGCCAGCAGCAGCCTGGACAGGGGATCCTACAATGAGCAGTTCTTC.

The chain joins TRBV9 to TRBJ2-2; D ambiguous. The CDR3 loop spans 15 amino acids. V was trimmed by 0 bases and J by 1 base, leaving 7 bases between them. Germline V gene lookup returns CDR1 SGDLS and CDR2 YYNGEE. CDR3 sequence: CASSVGVQNTGELFF. The CDR3 nucleotides read TGTGCCAGCAGCGTAGGTGTACAGAACACCGGGGAGCTGTTTTTT. Looking up the rest from reference TRBV9 and TRBJ2-2 gives the full variable domain: DSGVTQTPKHLITATGQRVTLRCSPRSGDLSVYWYQQSLDQGLQFLIQYYNGEERAKGNILERFSAQQFPDLHSELNLSSLELGDSALYFCASSVGVQNTGELFFGEGSRLTVL.

This clone showed up just a few times. DNA of the CDR3: TGTGCCAGTAACCAAGGAGGGACTATCGAGCAGTACTTC. Its protein product is CASNQGGTIEQYF. V is TRBV3-1 (or the pseudogene TRBV3-2) and J is TRBJ2-7; 7 nucleotides agree with TRBD2. This CDR3 has 13 amino acids. The J segment lost 6 bases and the V segment lost 9 bases, leaving 11 bases of the junction unmatched. Germline CDR1 is LGHDT and CDR2 is YNNKEL (reference sequence).

By share, this clone ranks as medium-sized. The chain links TRBV4-2 to TRBJ1-4, with D perhaps TRBD1 (5 bases). Germline assignment: CDR1 LGHNA and CDR2 YNFKEQ. This CDR3 has 16 amino acids. The germline V and J ends were trimmed by 0 bases and 5 bases, with 13 bases remaining between them. CDR3 DNA: TGTGCCAGCAGCCAAGATCTGGGGGGGGGAAATGAAAAACTGTTTTTT. It codes for CASSQDLGGGNEKLFF.

This sequence joins TRBV2 and TRBJ2-7; 7 nucleotides match TRBD1. After removal of 2 bases from V and 6 bases from J, the junction contained 7 bases not matched to a gene. The CDR3 has 14 residues. Germline CDR1 is SNHLY and CDR2 is FYNNEI. As DNA, the CDR3 is TGTGCCAGCAGTGAAAAATCGGCAGGGGGCGAGCAGTACTTC. Its translation is CASSEKSAGGEQYF.

The chain recombines TRBV4-3 with TRBJ2-5; possible D gene TRBD2, 6 bases. The CDR3 is 13 residues long. V lost 4 bases to trimming and J lost 7 bases, with 13 bases between them. Germline V CDR1 and CDR2: LGHNA, YSLEER. The CDR3 loop reads CASSRLVGGTQYF. The CDR3 nucleotides read TGCGCCAGCAGCCGACTAGTGGGTGGGACCCAGTACTTC.

The chain couples TRBV5-4 to TRBJ2-6; maybe TRBD2 (5 bases). From germline, CDR1 is SGHNT and CDR2 YYREEE (reference sequence). V was cut by 0 bases and J by 0 bases, with 10 bases left in between. The CDR3 is 17 amino acids. This CDR3 is CASSLAFAGSGANVLTF. DNA of the CDR3: TGTGCCAGCAGCTTGGCTTTTGCGGGCTCTGGGGCCAACGTCCTGACTTTC.

This rearrangement joins TRBV6-4 to TRBJ1-6; tentatively, D is TRBD1 (5 bases). Germline CDR1 and CDR2: MRHNA and SNTAGT. The CDR3 spans 12 residues. The V end was cut by 8 bases, the J end by 9 bases, with 11 bases between. The CDR3 sequence: CASRDWLSPLHF. The CDR3 DNA follows: TGTGCCAGCCGGGACTGGCTTTCACCCCTCCACTTT.

This chain connects TRBV5-6 to TRBJ2-5; possibly TRBD2 for D (6 bases). The germline CDR1 and CDR2 sequences are SGHDT and YYEEEE. The length of the CDR3 is 15 residues. Trimming removed 5 bases from V and 4 bases from J, with 18 bases in between. The CDR3 nucleotides read TGTGCCAGCAGTTCATACGGGGGACTGAGAGAGACCCAGTACTTC. Protein sequence: CASSSYGGLRETQYF. Full variable domain (outside the CDR3, taken from reference TRBV5-6 and TRBJ2-5): DAGVTQSPTHLIKTRGQQVTLRCSPKSGHDTVSWYQQALGQGPQFIFQYYEEEERQRGNFPDRFSGHQFPNYSSELNVNALLLGDSALYLCASSSYGGLRETQYFGPGTRLLVL.

V is TRBV24-1 and J is TRBJ1-3; 10 bases are a match to TRBD1. The J segment lost 2 bases and the V segment lost 4 bases, leaving 7 bases of the junction unmatched. Germline V gene sequence: CDR1 KGHDR, CDR2 SFDVKD. The CDR3 is 17 residues long. The CDR3 DNA is TGTGCCACCAGTGACTCACGTGACAGGGGGCCTGGAAACACCATATATTTT. Translation: CATSDSRDRGPGNTIYF.

The gene calls are TRBV7-2 and TRBJ1-5; no definite D call. The germline V and J ends were trimmed by 1 base and 7 bases, with 5 bases remaining between them. The germline CDR1 and CDR2 sequences are SGHTA and FQGNSA. This CDR3 is 12 amino acids long. Here the CDR3 reads CASSLDRQPQHF. The CDR3 DNA sequence: TGTGCCAGCAGCTTAGACCGGCAGCCCCAGCATTTT.

This chain joins TRBV2 and TRBJ1-1; tentative D call: TRBD1 (6 bases). Germline V gene data show CDR1 as SNHLY and CDR2 as FYNNEI. The CDR3 runs 11 residues. V dropped 8 bases and J dropped 8 bases, with 12 bases sitting between them. The CDR3 bases are TGTGCCAGCCTTTCGGGGACAGAAGCTTTCTTT. This sequence encodes CASLSGTEAFF.

The chain combines TRBV9 with TRBJ1-6, with D maybe TRBD1 (6 bases). V dropped 0 bases and J dropped 7 bases, with 11 bases sitting between them. The CDR3 consists of 15 residues. Germline CDR1 reads SGDLS; CDR2 reads YYNGEE. CDR3 sequence: CASSVGAGANSPLHF. DNA for the CDR3: TGTGCCAGCAGCGTAGGGGCAGGGGCCAATTCACCCCTCCACTTT.

This chain uses TRBV7-9 with TRBJ2-6, with D maybe TRBD1 (5 bases). The CDR3 consists of 15 residues. Trimming removed 4 bases at V and 2 bases at J, with 9 bases between. Germline V gene lookup returns CDR1 SEHNR and CDR2 FQNEAQ (reference sequence). The CDR3 sequence: CASSSRVPGANVLTF. DNA of the CDR3: TGTGCCAGCAGCTCCAGGGTCCCTGGGGCCAACGTCCTGACTTTC.

The V and J genes are TRBV20-1 and TRBJ2-5; 8 nucleotides match TRBD2. Germline loops: CDR1 DFQATT, CDR2 SNEGSKA (reference sequence). The CDR3 spans 14 residues. The junction had 9 bases not matched to a gene; V was cut back by 3 bases and J by 6 bases. The CDR3 DNA follows: TGCAGTGCTAGTTGGGGTAGCGGGGACAAGACCCAGTACTTC. Translation: CSASWGSGDKTQYF.

The chain has TRBV7-2 and TRBJ1-6; D not resolved. The CDR3 covers 14 residues. Per germline, CDR1 SGHTA and CDR2 FQGNSA. The V end was cut by 0 bases, the J end by 11 bases, with 11 bases between. CDR3 DNA sequence: TGTGCCAGCAGCTTAGCGGGCCGAATTCCACCCCTCCACTTT. It is translated as CASSLAGRIPPLHF.

This rearrangement joins TRBV2 to TRBJ1-5; tentatively, D is TRBD1 (6 bases). The CDR3 has 13 residues. Germline lookup yields CDR1 SNHLY and CDR2 FYNNEI. V was trimmed by 7 bases and J by 4 bases, leaving 11 bases between them. In DNA, the CDR3 is TGTGCCAGCACCTTTACAGGGAATCAGCCCCAGCATTTT. Protein product: CASTFTGNQPQHF.

V and J are TRBV11-2 and TRBJ2-1; possible D gene TRBD1, 6 bases. The CDR3 contains 16 residues. V was cut by 5 bases and J by 3 bases, with 17 bases left in between. In germline, CDR1 is SGHAT, CDR2 FQNNGV. DNA for the CDR3: TGTGCCAGCAGCCAAATGGGGGCTTATATCTACAATGAGCAGTTCTTC. It specifies CASSQMGAYIYNEQFF.

J is TRBJ2-1 and V is TRBV7-7; no clear D gene. The CDR3 spans 15 residues. With 2 bases removed from V and 1 base from J, the gap between germline ends came to 9 bases. Germline lookup yields CDR1 SSHAT and CDR2 FNYEAQ (reference sequence). DNA of the CDR3: TGTGCCAGCAGCTTATCGGTTAGTTCCTACAATGAGCAGTTCTTC. The encoded protein is CASSLSVSSYNEQFF.

V is TRBV3-1 (or the pseudogene TRBV3-2) and J is TRBJ2-3; tentatively, D is TRBD2 (6 bases). The germline V and J ends were trimmed by 1 base and 10 bases, with 15 bases remaining between them. CDR3 size: 14 residues. CDR1 is LGHDT, CDR2 YNNKEL, per germline (reference sequence). Here the CDR3 DNA reads TGTGCCAGCAGCCAAGCGACGGTTGCGGGGTCGCAGTATTTT. Protein sequence: CASSQATVAGSQYF.

This sequence joins TRBV5-1 and TRBJ2-7, with TRBD1 matching 8 bases. Germline loops: CDR1 SGHRS, CDR2 YFSETQ. This CDR3 region has 14 residues. Losses at the gene ends were 0 bases for V and 6 bases for J; bases not matched to a gene: 5. The CDR3 region has the DNA TGCGCCAGCAGCTTGGGGCCAGGGGGCGGCGAGCAGTACTTC. Amino acids: CASSLGPGGGEQYF.

This chain connects TRBV27 to TRBJ2-7; tentatively, D is TRBD2 (6 bases). The CDR3 contains 14 residues. Germline V gene lookup returns CDR1 MNHEY and CDR2 SMNVEV (reference sequence). Trimming stripped 2 bases from V and 3 bases from J, with 11 bases between. The CDR3 loop reads CASSLGGTLYEQYF. CDR3 bases: TGTGCCAGCAGTTTAGGGGGGACCCTCTACGAGCAGTACTTC.

The sample holds one count of this clone. The chain carries TRBV6-2 or TRBV6-3 and TRBJ2-7; 9 nucleotides line up with TRBD1. CDR3 size: 16 residues. CDR1 and CDR2 (germline): MNHEY, SVGEGT. J was trimmed by 1 base and V by 0 bases; bases with no gene match: 4. CDR3 sequence reads: CASSYSGTGSSYEQYF. In nucleotides, the CDR3 is TGTGCCAGCAGTTACTCGGGGACAGGGAGTTCCTACGAGCAGTACTTC.

This rearrangement joins TRBV6-6 to TRBJ1-2; 7 positions match TRBD1. V trimming: 7 bases; J trimming: 3 bases; junction bases outside the gene matches: 5. The CDR3 runs 13 residues. Germline V gives CDR1 MNHNY, CDR2 SVGAGI (reference sequence). The CDR3 is CASIQGQDYGYTF. The CDR3 nucleotides read TGTGCCAGCATACAAGGACAGGACTATGGCTACACCTTC.

The CDR3 coding sequence is TGTGCCAGCTCACCACCTTCGGGGAGTTACAATGAGCAGTTCTTC. Its protein is CASSPPSGSYNEQFF. The V and J genes are TRBV18 and TRBJ2-1; perhaps TRBD2 as D (5 bases). This CDR3 is 15 amino acids long. Deletions cut 0 bases from V and 4 bases from J, with 10 bases between. Germline loops: CDR1 KGHSH, CDR2 LQKENI.

The rearrangement links TRBV7-8 to TRBJ2-5; 8 bases match TRBD1. This CDR3 is 15 amino acids long. The V and J ends lost 5 bases and 1 base, in that order; junction bases with no gene match: 6. Germline V gene lookup returns CDR1 SGHVS and CDR2 FQNEAQ. CDR3 nucleotide sequence: TGTGCCAGCAGCAACCGGGACAGGCGCCAAGAGACCCAGTACTTC. This codes for CASSNRDRRQETQYF.